Below, 22 T cell receptor beta chains from the same sample are listed, as sequenced in a study of patients and donors after allogeneic stem cell transplantation. TCRdb re-called the RT-PCR reads with MiXCR, one entry per CDR3 protein. The repertoire holds about 110,000 distinct CDR3 sequences, with approximately 35% as singletons. Input material: blood, either unsorted or a sorted T cell fraction (not recorded which). The receptors originated from a human donor who was either an allogeneic HSCT recipient or a stem cell or donor lymphocyte infusion donor (not recorded which). It is not recorded whose cells these are; they may come from a transplant donor.

This clonotype was seen a handful of times. This sequence joins TRBV20-1 and TRBJ2-1, with 10 bases matching TRBD2. Germline CDR1 DFQATT, CDR2 SNEGSKA (reference sequence). CDR3 length: 15 amino acids. The trim removed 0 bases at V and 4 bases at J, leaving 3 bases unmatched. This CDR3 reads CSARESTSGYNEQFF. Here the CDR3 DNA reads TGCAGTGCTAGAGAGTCGACTAGCGGGTACAATGAGCAGTTCTTC.

V is TRBV25-1 and J is TRBJ2-7; D ambiguous. The CDR3 totals 14 residues. The germline V gene encodes CDR1 MGHDK and CDR2 SYGVNS. The V and J ends lost 4 bases and 0 bases respectively, with 10 bases between them. This CDR3 is CASSGSPSSYEQYF. CDR3 coding DNA: TGTGCCAGCAGTGGGTCGCCATCCTCCTACGAGCAGTACTTC.

The rearrangement links TRBV4-3 to TRBJ2-5; the D is unclear. From germline, CDR1 is LGHNA and CDR2 YSLEER. V was pared by 4 bases and J by 3 bases, with 12 bases between. CDR3 length equals 14 residues. The CDR3 nucleotides read TGCGCCAGCAGCCCCTGGGTCTCGAAAGAGACCCAGTACTTC. Translation: CASSPWVSKETQYF.

Only a few counts were recorded for this clonotype. For the CDR3, the DNA is TGTGCCAGCAGCTCCAGGACTGGAGATGAAAAACTGTTTTTT. It codes for CASSSRTGDEKLFF. The chain joins TRBV7-2 to TRBJ1-4; D unclear. The V end was cut by 4 bases, the J end by 6 bases, with 12 bases between. Germline V gene lookup returns CDR1 SGHTA and CDR2 FQGNSA. The CDR3 is made up of 14 amino acids.

This clonotype was seen only a few times. The chain employs TRBV7-2 and TRBJ1-2; D unclear. This CDR3 has 13 amino acids. The V end was cut by 5 bases, the J end by 4 bases, with 11 bases between. Germline V gene data show CDR1 as SGHTA and CDR2 as FQGNSA. As DNA, the CDR3 is TGTGCCAGCAGCGCCCGGCCCATCTATGGCTACACCTTC. Protein: CASSARPIYGYTF.

The chain joins TRBV2 to TRBJ2-7; 9 positions agree with TRBD2. The CDR3 is 14 amino acids. Germline trimming cut 6 bases from V and 6 bases from J; bases unmatched to any gene: 9. Germline V gives CDR1 SNHLY, CDR2 FYNNEI. CDR3 residues: CASRRRLAETEQYF. CDR3 sequence (DNA): TGTGCCAGCAGAAGGAGACTAGCGGAGACCGAGCAGTACTTC.

The rearrangement joins TRBV20-1 to TRBJ2-2; D perhaps matches TRBD2 (7 bases). CDR3 size: 13 residues. Between the trimmed V and J ends, which lost 2 bases and 7 bases, there was a span of 11 bases. In germline, CDR1 is DFQATT, CDR2 SNEGSKA (reference sequence). The CDR3 here is CSARKGEGGELFF. The DNA for the CDR3 is TGCAGTGCTAGAAAGGGGGAGGGCGGGGAGCTGTTTTTT.

This clonotype was seen only once. The gene calls are TRBV12-3 or TRBV12-4 and TRBJ2-7, with a tentative D call TRBD2 (5 bases). The CDR3 spans 13 residues. V was trimmed by 1 base and J by 3 bases, leaving 7 bases between them. The CDR3, as DNA: TGTGCCAGCAGTTTAGGGACTCACTACGAGCAGTACTTC. Amino acid sequence: CASSLGTHYEQYF.

Only a few counts were recorded for this clonotype. The chain recombines TRBV7-3 with TRBJ2-1; 10 positions agree with TRBD2. Germline-derived CDR1 and CDR2 are SGHTA and FQGTGA. V lost 6 bases and J lost 4; bases outside the gene matches: 6. The CDR3 has 15 residues. CDR3 sequence: CASSPSGSLYNEQFF. DNA of the CDR3: TGTGCCAGCAGTCCTAGCGGGAGTTTGTACAATGAGCAGTTCTTC.

The chain couples TRBV14 to TRBJ2-3; a weak D match, TRBD2 (5 bases). Germline CDR1 is SGHDN and CDR2 is FVKESK. The CDR3 sequence is 17 residues long. The V end was cut by 0 bases, the J end by 5 bases, with 18 bases between. The CDR3 sequence is CASSQDGQRQHRDTQYF. The CDR3 coding sequence is TGTGCCAGCAGCCAAGATGGGCAGCGGCAACACCGAGATACGCAGTATTTT.

The V call is TRBV4-3, the J call TRBJ2-3, with D possibly matching TRBD2 (6 bases). The germline CDR1 and CDR2 sequences are LGHNA and YSLEER. The CDR3 sequence is 15 residues long. V gave up 2 bases and J gave up 4 bases, with 13 bases separating them. The CDR3: CASSQRGGTPDTQYF. CDR3 nucleotide sequence: TGCGCCAGCAGCCAACGAGGCGGGACCCCAGATACGCAGTATTTT.

This clonotype was observed a few times. This rearrangement joins TRBV29-1 to TRBJ1-2; 9 bases are shared with TRBD1. The CDR3 contains 15 residues. The J segment lost 5 bases and the V segment lost 6 bases, leaving 13 bases of the junction unmatched. CDR1 SQVTM and CDR2 ANQGSEA come from the germline V gene. DNA of the CDR3: TGCAGCGTCCAGGCCATATCCGGGACAGGGTATGGCTACACCTTC. Translation: CSVQAISGTGYGYTF.

The CDR3 sequence is CATSVGMGYGYTF. DNA of the CDR3: TGTGCCACCTCGGTTGGGATGGGCTATGGCTACACCTTC. The chain is built from TRBV24-1 and TRBJ1-2; D is undetermined. This CDR3 comprises 13 residues. The germline gives CDR1 KGHDR, CDR2 SFDVKD. V was shortened by 9 bases and J by 4 bases, with 14 bases between the two germline ends.

This clonotype was counted a few times. The chain carries TRBV10-3 and TRBJ1-6; D not resolved. V shed 4 bases and J shed 4 bases, with 8 bases lying between them. Germline CDR1 is ENHRY and CDR2 is SYGVKD. The CDR3 spans 14 residues. The CDR3 spells CAISATGYNSPLHF. CDR3 coding DNA: TGTGCCATCAGTGCAACGGGTTATAATTCACCCCTCCACTTT.

The V and J genes are TRBV29-1 and TRBJ2-1; no clear D gene. CDR3 length: 17 amino acids. The germline V and J ends were trimmed by 4 bases and 0 bases, with 19 bases remaining between them. CDR1 is SQVTM, CDR2 ANQGSEA, per germline. The CDR3 sequence is CSVGRRYQLSSYNEQFF. The CDR3 DNA is TGCAGCGTTGGGCGCAGGTACCAATTGAGCTCCTACAATGAGCAGTTCTTC.

The V gene is TRBV12-3 or TRBV12-4, the J gene TRBJ1-4, with D tentatively TRBD1 (6 bases). V shed 4 bases and J shed 10 bases, with 19 bases lying between them. The CDR3 runs to 15 residues. In nucleotides, the CDR3 is TGTGCCAGCAGTTCACCGGGACACGGATCGGGAAAACTGTTTTTT. It specifies CASSSPGHGSGKLFF.

The chain carries TRBV11-2 and TRBJ1-1, with 7 nucleotides matching TRBD1. CDR3 length equals 13 residues. CDR1 is SGHAT and CDR2 is FQNNGV in the germline V gene. With V trimmed by 6 bases and J by 4 bases, 5 bases remained unmatched. The CDR3: CASSRQGRTEAFF. In DNA form, the CDR3 reads TGTGCCAGCAGTCGACAGGGTCGCACTGAAGCTTTCTTT.

The V gene is TRBV20-1, the J gene TRBJ1-5; D perhaps matches TRBD1 (6 bases). Deletions cut 5 bases from V and 5 bases from J, with 13 bases between. The germline CDR1 and CDR2 sequences are DFQATT and SNEGSKA (reference sequence). The CDR3 totals 13 residues. CDR3 nucleotide sequence: TGCAGTGCTGGAGGACAGCCAGATCAGCCCCAGCATTTT. Translating it yields CSAGGQPDQPQHF.

This clonotype was found a few times. The junction departs from germline at one end; a sequencing error may be responsible. V usage is TRBV14 and J usage is TRBJ1-1; D remains ambiguous. This CDR3 is 12 amino acids long. Germline V gene data show CDR1 as SGHDN and CDR2 as FVKESK. CDR3: CASSQDPDKCRF. As DNA, the CDR3 is TGTGCCAGCAGCCAAGATCCTGATAAGTGTAGGTTT. Full variable domain (outside the CDR3, taken from reference TRBV14 and TRBJ1-1): EAGVTQFPSHSVIEKGQTVTLRCDPISGHDNLYWYRRVMGKEIKFLLHFVKESKQDESGMPNNRFLAERTGGTYSTLKVQPAELEDSGVYFCASSQDPDKCRFGQGTRLTVV.

The chain recombines TRBV12-3 or TRBV12-4 with TRBJ2-3, with 7 bases lining up with TRBD2. Germline trimming cut 5 bases from V and 5 bases from J; bases unmatched to any gene: 10. This CDR3 has 15 residues. The CDR3 nucleotides read TGTGCCAGCAGTCATCCGGGACTACGATTAGATACGCAGTATTTT. Translated: CASSHPGLRLDTQYF.

This clonotype was picked up one time. The gene calls are TRBV7-2 and TRBJ1-4; no clear D gene. V lost 1 base, J lost 4 bases, and 4 bases lay in between. There are 13 residues in the CDR3. CDR1 and CDR2 from the germline V gene are SGHTA and FQGNSA. The CDR3 here is CASSLVFNEKLFF. In DNA, the CDR3 is TGTGCCAGCAGCTTAGTTTTTAATGAAAAACTGTTTTTT.

The chain joins TRBV7-2 to TRBJ2-3; perhaps TRBD2 as D (6 bases). Between the trimmed V and J ends, which lost 1 base and 0 bases, there was a span of 17 bases. Germline V gives CDR1 SGHTA, CDR2 FQGNSA. The CDR3 runs to 18 residues. The DNA for the CDR3 is TGTGCCAGCAGCTTAGGATACGGGGGTGGTAGGAGCACAGATACGCAGTATTTT. It yields the protein CASSLGYGGGRSTDTQYF.